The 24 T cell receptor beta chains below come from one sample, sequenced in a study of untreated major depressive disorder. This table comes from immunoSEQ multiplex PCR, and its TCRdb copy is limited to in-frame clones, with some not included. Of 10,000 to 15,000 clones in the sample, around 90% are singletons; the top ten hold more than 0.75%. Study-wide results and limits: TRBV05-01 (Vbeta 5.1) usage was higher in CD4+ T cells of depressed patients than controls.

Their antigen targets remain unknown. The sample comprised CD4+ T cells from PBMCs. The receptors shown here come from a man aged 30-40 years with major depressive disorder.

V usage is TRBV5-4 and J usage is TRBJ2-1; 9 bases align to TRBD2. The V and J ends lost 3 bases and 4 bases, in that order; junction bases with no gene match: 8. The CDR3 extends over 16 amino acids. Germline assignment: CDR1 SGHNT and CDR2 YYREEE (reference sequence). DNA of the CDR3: TGTGCCAGCAGCTCAGGAGCGGGGGGTACATACAATGAGCAGTTCTTC. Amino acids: CASSSGAGGTYNEQFF.

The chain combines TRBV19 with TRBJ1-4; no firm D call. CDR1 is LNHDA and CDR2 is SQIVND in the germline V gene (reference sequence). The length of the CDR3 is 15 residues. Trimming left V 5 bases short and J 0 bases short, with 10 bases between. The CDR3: CASSGLHATNEKLFF. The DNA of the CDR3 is TGTGCCAGTAGTGGCCTACATGCAACTAATGAAAAACTGTTTTTT.

The CDR3 protein is CASSDGRVWAEAFF. Written as DNA, the CDR3 is TGTGCCAGCAGTGACGGCAGGGTGTGGGCTGAAGCTTTCTTT. This chain connects TRBV2 to TRBJ1-1; TRBD1 is a possible D gene (5 bases). Germline loops: CDR1 SNHLY, CDR2 FYNNEI. Trimming shortened V by 3 bases and J by 6 bases, and 14 bases separated the two germline ends. The CDR3 consists of 14 residues.

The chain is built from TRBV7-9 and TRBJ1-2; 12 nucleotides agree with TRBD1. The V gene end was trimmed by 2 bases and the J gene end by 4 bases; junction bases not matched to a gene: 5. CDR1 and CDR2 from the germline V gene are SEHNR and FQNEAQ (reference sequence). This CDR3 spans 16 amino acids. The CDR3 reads CASSLPGTGGRYGYTF. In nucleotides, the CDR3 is TGTGCCAGCAGCTTACCGGGGACAGGGGGCCGCTATGGCTACACCTTC.

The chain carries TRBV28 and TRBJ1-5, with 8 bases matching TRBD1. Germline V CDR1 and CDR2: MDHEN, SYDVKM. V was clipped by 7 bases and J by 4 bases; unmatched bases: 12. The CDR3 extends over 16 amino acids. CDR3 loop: CASTPRDRLSNQPQHF. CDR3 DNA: TGTGCCAGCACCCCTAGGGACAGGTTGTCAAATCAGCCCCAGCATTTT.

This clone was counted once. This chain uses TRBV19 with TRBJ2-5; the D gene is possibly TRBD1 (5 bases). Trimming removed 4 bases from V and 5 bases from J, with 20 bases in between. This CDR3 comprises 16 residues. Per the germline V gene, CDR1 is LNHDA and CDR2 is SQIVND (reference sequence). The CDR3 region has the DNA TGTGCCAGTAGTACCTCTCCTAGGACAAGGGGTGAGACCCAGTACTTC. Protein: CASSTSPRTRGETQYF.

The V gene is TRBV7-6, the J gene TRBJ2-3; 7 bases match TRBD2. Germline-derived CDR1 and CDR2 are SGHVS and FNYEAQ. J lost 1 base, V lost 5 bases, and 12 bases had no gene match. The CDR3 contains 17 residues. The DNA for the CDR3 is TGTGCCAGCAGCCGGAGTACCGGGAGGACGGGCACAGATACGCAGTATTTT. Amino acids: CASSRSTGRTGTDTQYF.

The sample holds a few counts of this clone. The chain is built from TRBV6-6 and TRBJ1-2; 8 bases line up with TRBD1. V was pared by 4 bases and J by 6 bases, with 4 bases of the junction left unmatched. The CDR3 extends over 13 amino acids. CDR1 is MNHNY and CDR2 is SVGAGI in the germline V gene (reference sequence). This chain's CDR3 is CASSFTGGDGYTF. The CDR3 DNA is TGTGCCAGCAGTTTCACAGGGGGAGATGGCTACACCTTC.

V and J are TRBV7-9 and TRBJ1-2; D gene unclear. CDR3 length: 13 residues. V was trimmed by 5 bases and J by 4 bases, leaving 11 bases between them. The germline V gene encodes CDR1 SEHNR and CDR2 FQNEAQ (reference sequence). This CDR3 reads CASSPRALYGYTF. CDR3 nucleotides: TGTGCCAGCAGCCCACGAGCCCTCTATGGCTACACCTTC. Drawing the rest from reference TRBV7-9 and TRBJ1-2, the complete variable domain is DTGVSQNPRHKITKRGQNVTFRCDPISEHNRLYWYRQTLGQGPEFLTYFQNEAQLEKSRLLSDRFSAERPKGSFSTLEIQRTEQGDSAMYLCASSPRALYGYTFGSGTRLTVV.

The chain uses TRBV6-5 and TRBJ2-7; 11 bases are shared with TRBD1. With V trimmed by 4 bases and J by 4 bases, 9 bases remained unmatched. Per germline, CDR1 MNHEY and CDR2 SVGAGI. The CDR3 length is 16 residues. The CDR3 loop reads CASSWRTGGRSYEQYF. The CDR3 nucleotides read TGTGCCAGCAGTTGGAGGACAGGGGGCAGATCGTACGAGCAGTACTTC.

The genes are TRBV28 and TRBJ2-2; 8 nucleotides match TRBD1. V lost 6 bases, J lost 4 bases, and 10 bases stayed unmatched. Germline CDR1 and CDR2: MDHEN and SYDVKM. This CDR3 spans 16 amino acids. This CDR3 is CASSPADRGFTGELFF. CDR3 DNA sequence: TGTGCCAGCAGCCCGGCTGACAGGGGTTTCACCGGGGAGCTGTTTTTT.

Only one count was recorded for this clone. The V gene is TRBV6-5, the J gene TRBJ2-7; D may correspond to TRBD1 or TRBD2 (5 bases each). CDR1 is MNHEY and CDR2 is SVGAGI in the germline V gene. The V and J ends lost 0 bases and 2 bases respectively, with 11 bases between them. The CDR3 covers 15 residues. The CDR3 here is CASSYSGTDTYEQYF. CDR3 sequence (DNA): TGTGCCAGCAGTTACTCGGGGACGGATACCTACGAGCAGTACTTC.

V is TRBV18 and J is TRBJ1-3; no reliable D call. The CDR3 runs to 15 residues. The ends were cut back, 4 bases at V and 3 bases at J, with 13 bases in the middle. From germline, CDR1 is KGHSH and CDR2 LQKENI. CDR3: CASSRIHPGGNTIYF. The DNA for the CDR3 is TGTGCCAGCTCACGTATTCACCCTGGTGGAAACACCATATATTTT.

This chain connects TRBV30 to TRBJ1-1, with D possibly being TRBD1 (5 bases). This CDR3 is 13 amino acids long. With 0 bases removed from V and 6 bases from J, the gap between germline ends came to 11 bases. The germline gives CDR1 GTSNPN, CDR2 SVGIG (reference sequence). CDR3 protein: CAWSVGGRAEAFF. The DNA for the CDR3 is TGTGCCTGGAGTGTTGGGGGAAGGGCTGAAGCTTTCTTT.

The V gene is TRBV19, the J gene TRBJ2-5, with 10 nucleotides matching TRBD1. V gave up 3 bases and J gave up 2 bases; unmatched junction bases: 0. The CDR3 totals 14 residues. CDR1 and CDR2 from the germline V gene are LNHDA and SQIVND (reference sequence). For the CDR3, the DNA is TGTGCCAGTAGTATGGACAGGGGGCAAGAGACCCAGTACTTC. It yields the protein CASSMDRGQETQYF.

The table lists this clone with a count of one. Here the CDR3 reads CASSSGTLNQPQHF. In DNA, the CDR3 is TGTGCCAGCAGCTCCGGGACCCTAAATCAGCCCCAGCATTTT. This chain links TRBV7-6 with TRBJ1-5, with D perhaps TRBD1 (5 bases). The CDR3 extends over 14 amino acids. Germline-derived CDR1 and CDR2 are SGHVS and FNYEAQ. The ends were cut back, 4 bases at V and 4 bases at J, with 11 bases in the middle.

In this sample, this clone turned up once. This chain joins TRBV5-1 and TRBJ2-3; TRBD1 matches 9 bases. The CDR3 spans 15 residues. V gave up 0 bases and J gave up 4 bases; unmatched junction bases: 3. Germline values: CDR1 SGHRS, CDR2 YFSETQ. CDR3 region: CASSLGGQGPDTQYF. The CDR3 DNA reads TGCGCCAGCAGCTTGGGGGGACAGGGTCCAGATACGCAGTATTTT. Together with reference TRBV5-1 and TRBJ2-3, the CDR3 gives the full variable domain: KAGVTQTPRYLIKTRGQQVTLSCSPISGHRSVSWYQQTPGQGLQFLFEYFSETQRNKGNFPGRFSGRQFSNSRSEMNVSTLELGDSALYLCASSLGGQGPDTQYFGPGTRLTVL.

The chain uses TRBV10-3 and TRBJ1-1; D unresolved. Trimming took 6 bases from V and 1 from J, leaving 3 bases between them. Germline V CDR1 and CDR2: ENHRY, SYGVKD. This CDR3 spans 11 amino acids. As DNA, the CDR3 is TGTGCCATCAGGGGGAACACTGAAGCTTTCTTT. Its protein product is CAIRGNTEAFF.

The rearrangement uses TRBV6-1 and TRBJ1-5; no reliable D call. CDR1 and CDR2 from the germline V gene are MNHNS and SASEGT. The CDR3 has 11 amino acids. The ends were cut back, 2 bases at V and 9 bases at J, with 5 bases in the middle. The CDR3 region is CASSEFGPQHF. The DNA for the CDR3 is TGTGCCAGCAGTGAATTCGGGCCCCAGCATTTT.

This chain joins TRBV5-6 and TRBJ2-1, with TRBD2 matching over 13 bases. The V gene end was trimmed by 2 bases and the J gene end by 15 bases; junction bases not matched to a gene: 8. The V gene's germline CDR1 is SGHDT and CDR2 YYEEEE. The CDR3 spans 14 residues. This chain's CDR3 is CASSFGLAGVEGFF. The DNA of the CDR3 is TGTGCCAGCAGCTTCGGACTAGCGGGGGTGGAGGGGTTCTTC. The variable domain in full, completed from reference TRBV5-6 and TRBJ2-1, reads DAGVTQSPTHLIKTRGQQVTLRCSPKSGHDTVSWYQQALGQGPQFIFQYYEEEERQRGNFPDRFSGHQFPNYSSELNVNALLLGDSALYLCASSFGLAGVEGFFGPGTRLTVL.

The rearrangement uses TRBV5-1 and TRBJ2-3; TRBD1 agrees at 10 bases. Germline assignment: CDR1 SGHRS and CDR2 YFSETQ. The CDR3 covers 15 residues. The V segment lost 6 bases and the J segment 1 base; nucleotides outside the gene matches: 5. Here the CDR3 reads CASIDRGHGTDTQYF. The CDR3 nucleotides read TGCGCCAGCATCGACAGGGGGCACGGCACAGATACGCAGTATTTT.

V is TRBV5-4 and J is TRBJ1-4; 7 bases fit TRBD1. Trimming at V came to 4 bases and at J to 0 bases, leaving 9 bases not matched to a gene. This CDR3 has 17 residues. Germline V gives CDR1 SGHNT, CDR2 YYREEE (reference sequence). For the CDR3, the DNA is TGTGCCAGCAGCCCCTCGACAGGGATCGCAACTAATGAAAAACTGTTTTTT. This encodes CASSPSTGIATNEKLFF.

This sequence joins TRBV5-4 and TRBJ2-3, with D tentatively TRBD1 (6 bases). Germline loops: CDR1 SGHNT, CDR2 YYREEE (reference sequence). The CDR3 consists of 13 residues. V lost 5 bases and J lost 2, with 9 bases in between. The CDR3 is CASRDRPTDTQYF. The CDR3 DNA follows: TGTGCCAGCAGGGACAGACCCACAGATACGCAGTATTTT.

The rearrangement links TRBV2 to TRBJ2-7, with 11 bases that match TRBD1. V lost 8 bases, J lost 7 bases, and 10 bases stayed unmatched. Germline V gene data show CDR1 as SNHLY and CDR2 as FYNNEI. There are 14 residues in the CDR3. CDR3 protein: CASRLGQGAGEQYF. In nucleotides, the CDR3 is TGTGCCAGCCGGTTAGGACAGGGGGCCGGAGAGCAGTACTTC.